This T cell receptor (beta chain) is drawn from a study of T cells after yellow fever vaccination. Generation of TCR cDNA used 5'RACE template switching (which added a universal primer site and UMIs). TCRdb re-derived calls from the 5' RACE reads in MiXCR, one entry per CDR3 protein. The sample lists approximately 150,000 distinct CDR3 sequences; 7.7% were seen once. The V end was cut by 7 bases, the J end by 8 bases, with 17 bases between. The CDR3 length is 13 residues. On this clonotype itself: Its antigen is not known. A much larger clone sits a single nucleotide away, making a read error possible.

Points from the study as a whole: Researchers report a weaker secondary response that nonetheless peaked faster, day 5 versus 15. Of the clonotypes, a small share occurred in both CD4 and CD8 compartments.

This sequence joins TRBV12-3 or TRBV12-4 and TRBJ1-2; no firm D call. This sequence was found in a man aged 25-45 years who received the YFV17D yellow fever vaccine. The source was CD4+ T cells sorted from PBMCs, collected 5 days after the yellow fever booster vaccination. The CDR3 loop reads CASIQTASGGYTF. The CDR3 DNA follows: TGTGCCAGCATCCAAACTGCCTCGGGAGGCTACACCTTC.